The present entry profiles one TCR beta chain with its context. Antigen specificity is unknown. Naive CD8 isolation took CD45RO-negative cells positively selected for CCR7 and excluded terminally differentiated effector memory CD45RA+ cells. Only Caucasian adults living in Nashville, Tennessee served as donors. The source of the sample is a study of shared clonotypes between healthy human individuals. Overall study findings and caveats: Incompleteness in sorted-subset sequencing, despite large depth, was shown by rarefaction. The sharing of 4% to 5.5% of naive CD4 clonotypes was seen across several donors.

Trimming pared 4 bases from V and 3 bases from J, leaving 23 bases between. The CDR3 is made up of 17 amino acids. Germline V gives CDR1 SGDLS, CDR2 YYNGEE. Per the study methods: Filtering differed for immunoSEQ, which gave only junction sequences without quality scores. Profiled with immunoSEQ multiplex PCR; TCRdb holds only in-frame clones, not every one. The V and J calls and clone size come from that table; D and trimming were worked out from the DNA. The table records around 2,100,000 clones, less than 95% of them present only once. The specimen sequenced was naive CD8+ T cells sorted from blood. The chain uses TRBV9 and TRBJ2-7; D is possibly TRBD1 (5 bases). This receptor was taken from a man aged 18 to 35 in good health. Written as DNA, the CDR3 is TGTGCCAGCAGCCCCCAAGTACAGGCGGCGACCTACTACGAGCAGTACTTC. Protein sequence: CASSPQVQAATYYEQYF.